The present T cell receptor (beta chain) was sequenced within a study of OX40 agonist ivuxolimab in advanced cancers. About this clone: No antigen is known for it.

Blood sampling took place at baseline, cycle 4 day 1, and cycle 7 day 1. Whole-study results and caveats: The CD4+ and CD8+ T cells in the blood had expanded clonally by week 6 at 0.1 to 3.0 mg/kg. Antigen targets of the expanded peripheral T cells went undetermined. Also present in some nonresponders was a low level of normalized T-cell clonal expansion.

This CDR3 region has 16 residues. V lost 0 bases and J 7 bases, leaving 13 bases between the germline ends. Germline-derived CDR1 and CDR2 are LNHNV and YYDKDF (reference sequence). The assay was immunoSEQ multiplex PCR, and TCRdb's table has in-frame clones only and misses some. The data show more than 40,000 clones, 75% to 90% seen once. This sequence joins TRBV15 and TRBJ1-6; D unresolved. This sequence was found in an adult with an advanced solid tumor such as melanoma, head and neck, liver or kidney cancer. This material consisted of CD4+ or CD8+ T cells sorted from blood, taken in a trial of the OX40 agonist ivuxolimab. CDR3 bases: TGTGCCACCAGCAGAGACCGGCCGATAGGGAATTCACCCCTCCACTTT. Amino acid sequence: CATSRDRPIGNSPLHF.